This TCR beta chain appears in the sequencing data of a study of shared T cell receptors in the human thymus. V shed 6 bases and J shed 5 bases, with 19 bases lying between them. The V gene's germline CDR1 is MNHEY and CDR2 SVGAGI. The CDR3 totals 15 residues. The protocol was immunoSEQ multiplex PCR, while the TCRdb copy is restricted to in-frame clones and leaves out a portion. The data show hundreds of thousands of clones, with roughly 90% seen just once and about 0.01% held by the top ten. Another study also made use of these data, one on human thymus T cells. Turning to that study: Healthy Finnish infants having corrective surgery for congenital heart defects served as donors. In corrective heart surgery, resections were taken, and these provided the thymus tissue. Across thymic and blood repertoires, the usage of V and J genes appeared to be biased. Unrelated individuals had highly overlapping thymic repertoires, as reported in related research.

This TCR was recovered from a boy under two years old with a congenital heart defect. The source material was thymocytes. V gene TRBV6-5 combines with J gene TRBJ2-5; tentatively, D is TRBD2 (6 bases). CDR3 DNA: TGTGCCAGCAGAGCTCGAATAGCGGTCCAGGAGACCCAGTACTTC. This encodes CASRARIAVQETQYF.